This TCR beta chain was recorded in a study of Ad26.COV2.S vaccination and SARS-CoV-2 variants. Libraries were prepared by immunoSEQ multiplex PCR; TCRdb keeps only in-frame clonotypes and omits some of them. The sample consists of some 480,000 clones, around 85% of them appearing once. The CDR3 loop spans 15 amino acids. Germline V gene sequence: CDR1 SGHTA, CDR2 FQGNSA. With V trimmed by 1 base and J by 5 bases, 2 bases remained unmatched. Noted treatment: 15 to 20 received Ad26.COV2.S at low or high dose, single or two shots; 5 received placebo; per-sample allocation not given. The investigators took samples on day 63 after the first vaccine or placebo injection.

This clonotype originated in a person aged 18 to 65 who received the Ad26.COV2.S COVID-19 vaccine or a placebo. The chain is built from TRBV7-2 and TRBJ2-1, with 10 bases fitting TRBD1. Specimen: peripheral blood, collected in a trial of Ad26.COV2.S vaccine versus placebo. The CDR3 sequence is CASSLGQGADNEQFF. The CDR3 DNA reads as TGTGCCAGCAGCTTAGGACAGGGGGCCGACAATGAGCAGTTCTTC.